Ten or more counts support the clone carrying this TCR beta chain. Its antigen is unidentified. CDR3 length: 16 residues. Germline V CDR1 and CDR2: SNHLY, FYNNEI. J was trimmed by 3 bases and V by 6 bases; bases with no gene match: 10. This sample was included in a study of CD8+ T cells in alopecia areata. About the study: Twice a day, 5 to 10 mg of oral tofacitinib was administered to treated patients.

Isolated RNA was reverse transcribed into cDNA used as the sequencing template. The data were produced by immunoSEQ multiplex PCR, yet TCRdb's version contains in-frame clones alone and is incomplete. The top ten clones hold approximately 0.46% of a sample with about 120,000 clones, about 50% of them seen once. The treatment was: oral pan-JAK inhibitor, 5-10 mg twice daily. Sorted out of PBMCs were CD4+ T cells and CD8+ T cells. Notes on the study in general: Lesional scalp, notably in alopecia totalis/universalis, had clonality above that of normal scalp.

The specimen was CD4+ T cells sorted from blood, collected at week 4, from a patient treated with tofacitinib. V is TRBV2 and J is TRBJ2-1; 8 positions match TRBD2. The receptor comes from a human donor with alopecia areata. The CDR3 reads CASSRGGGINYNEQFF. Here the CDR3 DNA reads TGTGCCAGCAGCCGAGGCGGGGGGATCAACTACAATGAGCAGTTCTTC.